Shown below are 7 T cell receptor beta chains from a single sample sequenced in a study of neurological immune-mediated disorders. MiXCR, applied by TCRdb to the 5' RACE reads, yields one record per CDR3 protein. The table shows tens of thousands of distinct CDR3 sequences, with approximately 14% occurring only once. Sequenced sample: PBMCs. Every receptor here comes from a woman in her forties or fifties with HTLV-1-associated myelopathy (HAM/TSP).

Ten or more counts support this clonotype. The CDR3: CASSLDGTRTDTQYF. DNA of the CDR3: TGCGCCAGCAGCTTGGACGGGACTAGGACAGATACGCAGTATTTT. The chain joins TRBV5-1 to TRBJ2-3; 8 nucleotides match TRBD2. The trim removed 0 bases at V and 3 bases at J, leaving 3 bases unmatched. CDR3 length equals 15 residues. Germline CDR1 reads SGHRS; CDR2 reads YFSETQ.

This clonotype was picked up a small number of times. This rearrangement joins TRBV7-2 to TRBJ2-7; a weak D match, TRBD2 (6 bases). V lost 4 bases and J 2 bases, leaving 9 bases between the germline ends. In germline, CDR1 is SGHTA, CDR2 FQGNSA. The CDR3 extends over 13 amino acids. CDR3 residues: CASSSRGTYEQYF. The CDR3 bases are TGTGCCAGCAGCTCACGCGGGACCTACGAGCAGTACTTC. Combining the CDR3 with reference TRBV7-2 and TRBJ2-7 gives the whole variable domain GAGVSQSPSNKVTEKGKDVELRCDPISGHTALYWYRQSLGQGLEFLIYFQGNSAPDKSGLPSDRFSAERTGGSVSTLTIQRTQQEDSAVYLCASSSRGTYEQYFGPGTRLTVT.

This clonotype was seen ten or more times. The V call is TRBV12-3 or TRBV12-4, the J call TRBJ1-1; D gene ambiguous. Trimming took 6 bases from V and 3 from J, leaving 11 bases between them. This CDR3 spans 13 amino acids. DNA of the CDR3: TGTGCCAGCAGCCGGGTAAGACACACTGAAGCTTTCTTT. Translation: CASSRVRHTEAFF.

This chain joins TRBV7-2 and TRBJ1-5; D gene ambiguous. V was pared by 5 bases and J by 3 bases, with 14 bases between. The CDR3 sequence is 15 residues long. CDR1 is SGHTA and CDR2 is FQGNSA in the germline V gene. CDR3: CASSTAGVYNQPQHF. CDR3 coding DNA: TGTGCCAGCAGCACCGCCGGGGTGTACAATCAGCCCCAGCATTTT.

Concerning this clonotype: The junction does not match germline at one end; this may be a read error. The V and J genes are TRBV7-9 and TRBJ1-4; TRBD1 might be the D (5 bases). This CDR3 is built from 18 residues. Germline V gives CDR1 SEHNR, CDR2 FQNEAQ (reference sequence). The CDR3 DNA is TGTGCAAGCAGCCCTAGAGGGCAGGGAAGAGGAACTAATGAAAAACTGATTTTT. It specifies CASSPRGQGRGTNEKLIF.

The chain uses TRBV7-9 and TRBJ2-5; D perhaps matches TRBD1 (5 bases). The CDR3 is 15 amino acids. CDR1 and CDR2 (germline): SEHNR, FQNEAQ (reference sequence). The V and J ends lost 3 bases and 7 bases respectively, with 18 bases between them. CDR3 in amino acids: CASSFDVQALGTQYF. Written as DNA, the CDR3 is TGTGCCAGCAGCTTTGATGTACAGGCCCTAGGGACCCAGTACTTC.

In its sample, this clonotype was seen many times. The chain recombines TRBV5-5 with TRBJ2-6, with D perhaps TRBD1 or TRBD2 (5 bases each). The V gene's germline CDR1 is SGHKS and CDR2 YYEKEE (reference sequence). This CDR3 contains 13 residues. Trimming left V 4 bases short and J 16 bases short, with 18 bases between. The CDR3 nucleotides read TGTGCCAGCAGCCGAGAGGGGCTAGGTCATCTGACTTTC. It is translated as CASSREGLGHLTF.